These 27 T cell receptor beta chains were all obtained from the same sample, sequenced in a study of blood T cell repertoires in COVID-19 (TCRdb year 2020). Libraries were built with the immunoSEQ multiplex PCR assay. The table was pulled from immuneACCESS by TCRdb, which kept in-frame rearrangements only. Such tables lose some clones; where checked, under half of the loss comes from unresolved V genes, and the rest has no known cause. In this sample the table shows 150,000 or so clones, around 85% of which occur a single time. 0.63% of the sample goes to the ten largest clones. Sequenced sample: peripheral blood. These TCRs come from a man aged 55 to 70 with COVID-19, enrolled during active disease.

This clone appeared a single time. The V gene is TRBV5-1, the J gene TRBJ2-7; TRBD1 matches at 11 bases. In germline, CDR1 is SGHRS, CDR2 YFSETQ. J was trimmed by 2 bases and V by 0 bases; bases with no gene match: 1. CDR3 size: 15 residues. CDR3 in DNA: TGCGCCAGCAGCTTGGGGACAGGGGGCACCTACGAGCAGTACTTC. Translating gives CASSLGTGGTYEQYF.

The chain has TRBV5-1 and TRBJ2-1, with 12 bases matching TRBD2. The CDR3 totals 19 residues. Trimming took 4 bases from V and 0 from J; bases not matched to a gene: 11. CDR1 is SGHRS, CDR2 YFSETQ, per germline. CDR3 loop: CASSPGLAGGRSSYNEQFF. CDR3 bases: TGCGCCAGCAGCCCGGGACTAGCGGGCGGCAGAAGCTCCTACAATGAGCAGTTCTTC.

This clone was seen more than once but under ten times. The genes are TRBV6-5 and TRBJ1-5; no definite D call. Per the germline V gene, CDR1 is MNHEY and CDR2 is SVGAGI. This CDR3 is built from 15 residues. Trimming pared 4 bases from V and 2 bases from J, leaving 12 bases between. The CDR3 here is CASSFAGIGNQPQHF. DNA for the CDR3: TGTGCCAGCAGTTTTGCAGGAATTGGCAATCAGCCCCAGCATTTT.

This clone has just one count. DNA for the CDR3: TGTGCCAGCAGCGCCCAATATAAAACAGGGGATGAGTTGGTTTTCTTT. It specifies CASSAQYKTGDELVFF. The V and J genes are TRBV9 and TRBJ1-1; 7 bases align to TRBD1. Germline CDR1 is SGDLS and CDR2 is YYNGEE. The CDR3 is 16 amino acids. After removal of 3 bases from V and 13 bases from J, the junction contained 21 bases not matched to a gene.

The chain recombines TRBV5-3 with TRBJ2-1, with 7 bases that match TRBD2. TRBV5-3 is designated an ORF whose function remains uncertain. V was pared by 0 bases and J by 8 bases, with 14 bases of the junction left unmatched. The CDR3 sequence is 17 residues long. The CDR3 region has the DNA TGTGCCAGAAGCTTGGTCCCAGCGGGGACGCTTTATGATGAGCAGTTCTTC. It specifies CARSLVPAGTLYDEQFF.

The chain is built from TRBV20-1 and TRBJ1-2, with D unresolved. Germline V lookup: CDR1 DFQATT, CDR2 SNEGSKA (reference sequence). This CDR3 is built from 11 residues. With 3 bases removed from V and 8 bases from J, the gap between germline ends came to 10 bases. The CDR3 nucleotides are TGCAGTGCTAGGAGCCCGGGGGGCTACACCTTC. This codes for CSARSPGGYTF.

The chain recombines TRBV15 with TRBJ2-7; perhaps TRBD2 as D (5 bases). Deletions cut 0 bases from V and 4 bases from J, with 10 bases between. In germline, CDR1 is LNHNV, CDR2 YYDKDF (reference sequence). The CDR3 is made up of 14 amino acids. The CDR3 region has the DNA TGTGCCACCAGCAGAGATATCGGGATTTACGAGCAGTACTTC. Protein: CATSRDIGIYEQYF.

The chain has TRBV4-3 and TRBJ1-4, with D unclear. Trimming left V 0 bases short and J 8 bases short, with 19 bases between. The CDR3 is 17 amino acids. Germline-derived CDR1 and CDR2 are LGHNA and YSLEER. The CDR3 nucleotides read TGCGCCAGCAGCCAAGAACGAGAGGTCGCGCGTTGGGAAAAACTGTTTTTT. Amino acid sequence: CASSQEREVARWEKLFF.

This clone was counted a single time. The CDR3 sequence is CASSQGTSGPYNEQFF. Written as DNA, the CDR3 is TGCGCCAGCAGCCAGGGGACTAGCGGACCCTACAATGAGCAGTTCTTC. The chain recombines TRBV4-3 with TRBJ2-1, with 11 bases aligning to TRBD2. Germline V gene data show CDR1 as LGHNA and CDR2 as YSLEER. Unmatched junction bases numbered 3, after V lost 3 bases and J lost 2 bases. CDR3 size: 16 residues.

The chain joins TRBV19 to TRBJ1-5; 7 bases match TRBD1. The V gene's germline CDR1 is LNHDA and CDR2 SQIVND (reference sequence). The junction had 11 bases not matched to a gene; V was cut back by 6 bases and J by 3 bases. This CDR3 contains 16 residues. CDR3 in DNA: TGTGCCAGTAGAACAACAGGGGTCCAAGCCAATCAGCCCCAGCATTTT. Protein sequence: CASRTTGVQANQPQHF.

The chain joins TRBV10-3 to TRBJ1-1; weak D call: TRBD1 (6 bases). This CDR3 spans 14 amino acids. Germline CDR1 reads ENHRY; CDR2 reads SYGVKD. The ends were cut back, 6 bases at V and 7 bases at J, with 18 bases in the middle. In DNA, the CDR3 is TGTGCCATCAGCGCGGGGGGGCAAGTTAGTGAAGCTTTCTTT. Protein: CAISAGGQVSEAFF.

The chain joins TRBV24-1 to TRBJ2-1; perhaps TRBD1 as D (5 bases). CDR1 KGHDR and CDR2 SFDVKD come from the germline V gene. V was pared by 3 bases and J by 8 bases, with 19 bases between. The CDR3 extends over 16 amino acids. CDR3 in amino acids: CATSDIFNHQGDEQFF. The CDR3, as DNA: TGTGCCACCAGTGATATTTTTAACCACCAGGGCGATGAGCAGTTCTTC.

The CDR3 DNA follows: TGTGCCAGCAGCACGGACAGGGGGGATGGCTACACCTTC. Translated, it gives CASSTDRGDGYTF. The J gene is TRBJ1-2, the V gene TRBV6-6, with 10 bases fitting TRBD1. Looked up from germline, CDR1 is MNHNY and CDR2 is SVGAGI (reference sequence). V gave up 6 bases and J gave up 6 bases; unmatched junction bases: 4. The CDR3 is 13 residues long.

This clone was found once. The chain carries TRBV5-1 and TRBJ1-4; 7 bases agree with TRBD1. Losses at the gene ends were 4 bases for V and 5 bases for J; bases not matched to a gene: 5. CDR3 length equals 14 residues. Germline V gene lookup returns CDR1 SGHRS and CDR2 YFSETQ. CDR3: CASSLQGPNEKLFF. The CDR3 DNA sequence: TGCGCCAGCAGCCTACAGGGGCCGAATGAAAAACTGTTTTTT.

This chain links TRBV24-1 with TRBJ2-2; D may be TRBD2 (6 bases). Germline CDR1 and CDR2: KGHDR and SFDVKD. Trimming stripped 8 bases from V and 4 bases from J, with 13 bases between. The CDR3 has 14 residues. The CDR3 here is CATKEGPATGELFF. The CDR3 bases are TGTGCCACCAAGGAGGGGCCGGCCACCGGGGAGCTGTTTTTT.

The gene calls are TRBV10-3 and TRBJ2-1; 8 bases map to TRBD2. The CDR3 loop spans 14 amino acids. The germline gives CDR1 ENHRY, CDR2 SYGVKD. V lost 2 bases, J lost 5 bases, and 2 bases stayed unmatched. Written as DNA, the CDR3 is TGTGCCATCAGTGAGGGGACTAGAAACAATGAGCAGTTCTTC. It encodes CAISEGTRNNEQFF.

This chain joins TRBV4-2 and TRBJ1-2, with D perhaps TRBD1 (5 bases). This CDR3 is 13 amino acids long. V was shortened by 5 bases and J by 4 bases, with 11 bases between the two germline ends. The V gene's germline CDR1 is LGHNA and CDR2 YNFKEQ. This chain's CDR3 is CASSSQGGYGYTF. For the CDR3, the DNA is TGTGCCAGCAGCTCTCAGGGAGGCTATGGCTACACCTTC.

V gene TRBV9 combines with J gene TRBJ2-1; D ambiguous. Trimming shortened V by 0 bases and J by 9 bases, and 10 bases separated the two germline ends. This CDR3 is built from 13 residues. CDR1 is SGDLS and CDR2 is YYNGEE in the germline V gene. The chain's CDR3 is CASSVDPIVEQFF. Here the CDR3 DNA reads TGTGCCAGCAGCGTAGATCCCATTGTTGAGCAGTTCTTC.

The chain joins TRBV12-3 or TRBV12-4 to TRBJ1-5; a weak D match, TRBD1 (6 bases). This CDR3 has 13 amino acids. Trimming shortened V by 6 bases and J by 2 bases, and 8 bases separated the two germline ends. CDR3 in DNA: TGTGCCAGCAGCCCAGGGGGCAATCAGCCCCAGCATTTT. Protein product: CASSPGGNQPQHF.

This chain connects TRBV7-9 to TRBJ2-3, with 9 bases fitting TRBD2. Germline trimming cut 7 bases from V and 8 bases from J; bases unmatched to any gene: 13. The CDR3 has 15 amino acids. CDR1 is SEHNR and CDR2 is FQNEAQ in the germline V gene (reference sequence). The CDR3 region has the DNA TGTGCCAGCAAAAACAGCGGGAGGTTTGTCGGTACGCAGTATTTT. It specifies CASKNSGRFVGTQYF.

The rearrangement links TRBV19 to TRBJ1-5, with a possible D match to TRBD1 (6 bases). V was pared by 7 bases and J by 1 base, with 8 bases between. The V gene's germline CDR1 is LNHDA and CDR2 SQIVND (reference sequence). The CDR3 contains 13 residues. This CDR3 is CASTQGSNQPQHF. CDR3 nucleotide sequence: TGTGCCAGTACACAGGGAAGCAATCAGCCCCAGCATTTT.

This rearrangement joins TRBV21-1 to TRBJ1-1; TRBD1, the table's D call, lacks a check against the DNA. TRBV21-1 is a recognized pseudogene. CDR3 length: 13 residues. The CDR3 spells CASIRTEPLEAFF. In DNA form, the CDR3 reads TGTGCCAGCATCCGGACAGAGCCGCTTGAAGCTTTCTTT.

The chain recombines TRBV28 with TRBJ1-1, with a tentative D call TRBD1 (5 bases). V lost 10 bases and J lost 3, with 18 bases in between. Germline V gene sequence: CDR1 MDHEN, CDR2 SYDVKM. The CDR3 has 14 residues. The CDR3: CATLSGGWDTEAFF. The CDR3, as DNA: TGTGCCACCCTCTCGGGGGGGTGGGACACTGAAGCTTTCTTT.

The rearrangement links TRBV5-1 to TRBJ2-1; 16 bases are shared with TRBD2. Germline trimming cut 5 bases from V and 2 bases from J; bases unmatched to any gene: 10. Per the germline V gene, CDR1 is SGHRS and CDR2 is YFSETQ. This CDR3 spans 19 amino acids. The CDR3 DNA reads TGCGCCAGCAGGGACCCGGGACTAGCGGGGGGGCCGACCTACAATGAGCAGTTCTTC. It is translated as CASRDPGLAGGPTYNEQFF.

This chain uses TRBV6-2 or TRBV6-3 with TRBJ1-6, with D perhaps matching TRBD1 (5 bases). The CDR3 has 16 amino acids. Germline V gives CDR1 MNHEY, CDR2 SVGEGT. V shed 2 bases and J shed 7 bases, with 15 bases lying between them. The CDR3 protein is CASSYTEIRVNSPLHF. The CDR3 bases are TGTGCCAGCAGTTACACCGAGATCAGGGTGAATTCACCCCTCCACTTT.

The rearrangement uses TRBV3-1 (or the pseudogene TRBV3-2) and TRBJ1-6, with TRBD1 matching 7 bases. CDR1 is LGHDT and CDR2 is YNNKEL in the germline V gene (reference sequence). The CDR3 sequence is 15 residues long. The J segment lost 10 bases and the V segment lost 2 bases, leaving 8 bases of the junction unmatched. The CDR3 spells CASSQLGGQGSPLHF. CDR3 nucleotides: TGTGCCAGCAGCCAATTAGGGGGCCAGGGGTCACCCCTCCACTTT.

CDR3 protein: CASSQSAGGELFF. In nucleotides, the CDR3 is TGTGCCAGCAGCCAATCCGCCGGCGGGGAGCTGTTTTTT. The J gene is TRBJ2-2, the V gene TRBV16; no firm D call. From germline, CDR1 is KGHSY and CDR2 FQNENV. V was trimmed by 0 bases and J by 7 bases, leaving 6 bases between them. The CDR3 runs 13 residues.